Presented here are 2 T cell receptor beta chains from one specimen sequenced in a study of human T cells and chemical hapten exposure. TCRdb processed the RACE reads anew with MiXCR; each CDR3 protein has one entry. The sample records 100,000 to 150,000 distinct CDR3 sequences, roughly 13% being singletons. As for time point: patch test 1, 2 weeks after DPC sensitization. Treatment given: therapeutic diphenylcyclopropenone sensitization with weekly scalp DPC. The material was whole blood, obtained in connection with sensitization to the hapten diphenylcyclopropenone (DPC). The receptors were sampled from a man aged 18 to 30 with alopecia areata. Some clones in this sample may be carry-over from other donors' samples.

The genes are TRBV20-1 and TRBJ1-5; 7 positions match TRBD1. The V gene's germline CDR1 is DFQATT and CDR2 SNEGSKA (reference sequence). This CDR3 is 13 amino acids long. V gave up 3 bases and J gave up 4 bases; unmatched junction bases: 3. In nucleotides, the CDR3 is TGCAGTGCTAGGACAGGGATAAATCAGCCCCAGCATTTT. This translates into CSARTGINQPQHF.

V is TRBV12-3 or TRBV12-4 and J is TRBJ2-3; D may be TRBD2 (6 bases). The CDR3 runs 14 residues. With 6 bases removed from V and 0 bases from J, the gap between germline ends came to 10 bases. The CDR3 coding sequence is TGTGCCAGCAGCATCAGCGGGAGCACAGATACGCAGTATTTT. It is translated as CASSISGSTDTQYF.